Listed here are 30 T cell receptor beta chains from one sample, sequenced in a study of shared clonotypes between healthy human individuals. The protocol was immunoSEQ multiplex PCR, while the TCRdb copy is restricted to in-frame clones and leaves out a portion. The top ten clones hold over 1% of a sample with about 1.5 million clones, about 96% of them seen once. Input material: naive CD4+ T cells sorted from blood. Subset defined: CD45RA+ positively selected. Source of these receptors: a young man in good health.

V and J are TRBV11-2 and TRBJ1-1; no firm D call. The V and J ends lost 1 base and 1 base respectively, with 13 bases between them. Germline V gene sequence: CDR1 SGHAT, CDR2 FQNNGV. The CDR3 has 16 amino acids. Here the CDR3 DNA reads TGTGCCAGCAGCTTAGTCCGGGTTTCGACGAACACTGAAGCTTTCTTT. Its protein is CASSLVRVSTNTEAFF. The full variable domain, its missing parts supplied by reference TRBV11-2 and TRBJ1-1, is EAGVAQSPRYKIIEKRQSVAFWCNPISGHATLYWYQQILGQGPKLLIQFQNNGVVDDSQLPKDRFSAERLKGVDSTLKIQPAKLEDSAVYLCASSLVRVSTNTEAFFGQGTRLTVV.

The chain joins TRBV2 to TRBJ1-4; maybe TRBD1 (6 bases). The V end lost 5 bases, the J end lost 4 bases, and 26 bases lay between the germline ends. CDR1 is SNHLY, CDR2 FYNNEI, per germline. The CDR3 has 19 residues. The CDR3 nucleotides are TGTGCCAGCAGTCTTAGGACAGTCACCGGGGAGGAAGATAATGAAAAACTGTTTTTT. This encodes CASSLRTVTGEEDNEKLFF.

Regarding this clone: This CDR3 is also generated by other DNA sequences in the sample. The rearrangement links TRBV10-3 to TRBJ2-3; D not certain. Trimming shortened V by 2 bases and J by 3 bases, and 6 bases separated the two germline ends. The CDR3 sequence is 13 residues long. Germline-derived CDR1 and CDR2 are ENHRY and SYGVKD. The CDR3, as DNA: TGTGCCATCAGTGAGCTGGGTACAGATACGCAGTATTTT. This sequence encodes CAISELGTDTQYF.

The V call is TRBV5-1, the J call TRBJ2-2; no reliable D call. Germline V gene data show CDR1 as SGHRS and CDR2 as YFSETQ. V was cut by 0 bases and J by 2 bases, with 8 bases left in between. The CDR3 runs to 15 residues. The CDR3, as DNA: TGCGCCAGCAGCTTGGTTGTGAGAAACACCGGGGAGCTGTTTTTT. Amino acids: CASSLVVRNTGELFF.

The CDR3 reads CASSFRGRYTF. DNA of the CDR3: TGTGCCAGCAGTTTTAGGGGGCGCTACACCTTC. The rearrangement uses TRBV28 and TRBJ1-2; 7 bases are shared with TRBD1. V gave up 3 bases and J gave up 9 bases; unmatched junction bases: 1. This CDR3 is 11 amino acids long. In germline, CDR1 is MDHEN, CDR2 SYDVKM.

The chain combines TRBV7-9 with TRBJ1-3; the D gene is possibly TRBD1 (5 bases). V lost 3 bases and J lost 2, with 17 bases in between. There are 17 residues in the CDR3. CDR1 is SEHNR and CDR2 is FQNEAQ in the germline V gene (reference sequence). Written as DNA, the CDR3 is TGTGCCAGCAGCTTGGGGCAATGGGGGGGAGCTGGAAACACCATATATTTT. It translates to CASSLGQWGGAGNTIYF.

The chain has TRBV11-3 and TRBJ2-2; 9 bases match TRBD1. The CDR3 totals 15 residues. Trimming cost V 5 bases and J 4 bases; bases outside gene matches: 5. CDR1 is SGHNT, CDR2 YENEEA, per germline. CDR3 coding DNA: TGTGCCAGCAGCGGGGGGGACAGGGCCACCGGGGAGCTGTTTTTT. This encodes CASSGGDRATGELFF.

The CDR3 reads CASSGWTGGSFTDTQYF. Here the CDR3 DNA reads TGTGCCAGCAGTGGCTGGACAGGGGGTTCCTTCACAGATACGCAGTATTTT. The J gene is TRBJ2-3, the V gene TRBV6-1; 10 bases line up with TRBD1. J gave up 2 bases and V 4 bases, and 9 bases lay outside the gene matches. The germline V gene encodes CDR1 MNHNS and CDR2 SASEGT. The CDR3 contains 17 residues.

DNA of the CDR3: TGTGCCATCAGCCCAGGGACTGGCAATGAGCAGTTCTTC. Amino acid sequence: CAISPGTGNEQFF. The genes are TRBV10-3 and TRBJ2-1; maybe TRBD2 (6 bases). Germline V gene lookup returns CDR1 ENHRY and CDR2 SYGVKD. CDR3 length equals 13 residues. V lost 6 bases and J 6 bases, leaving 12 bases between the germline ends.

This clone was found once. The rearrangement uses TRBV9 and TRBJ1-4; D is unresolved. The CDR3 is made up of 13 amino acids. The V gene's germline CDR1 is SGDLS and CDR2 YYNGEE. V shed 3 bases and J shed 5 bases, with 8 bases lying between them. The CDR3 nucleotides are TGTGCCAGCAGCGCTAGCCCGAATGAAAAACTGTTTTTT. Its translation is CASSASPNEKLFF.

The chain recombines TRBV10-2 with TRBJ1-2; D may be TRBD1 (5 bases). V lost 3 bases and J lost 8, with 10 bases in between. Germline lookup yields CDR1 WSHSY and CDR2 SAAADI. CDR3 length equals 12 residues. CDR3 protein: CASSERRGGYTF. CDR3 sequence (DNA): TGCGCCAGCAGTGAAAGGCGGGGGGGCTACACCTTC.

CDR3 amino acids: CASSIGTASPYEQYF. For the CDR3, the DNA is TGTGCCAGTAGTATCGGGACAGCCTCCCCCTACGAGCAGTACTTC. The chain is built from TRBV19 and TRBJ2-7; 7 bases are a match to TRBD1. CDR1 and CDR2 (germline): LNHDA, SQIVND (reference sequence). V shed 3 bases and J 2 bases; nucleotides not matched to a gene: 7. The CDR3 is 15 amino acids.

Comment on this clone: The sample carries other DNA sequences with the same CDR3. This chain joins TRBV28 and TRBJ1-4, with no clear D. V was trimmed by 1 base and J by 8 bases, leaving 5 bases between them. The CDR3 totals 12 residues. CDR1 is MDHEN and CDR2 is SYDVKM in the germline V gene. The chain's CDR3 is CASSLLGEKLFF. The CDR3 nucleotides are TGTGCCAGCAGTTTATTAGGCGAAAAACTGTTTTTT.

V usage is TRBV4-3 and J usage is TRBJ1-2, with TRBD1 matching 7 bases. Germline loops: CDR1 LGHNA, CDR2 YSLEER. This CDR3 contains 14 residues. V lost 5 bases to trimming and J lost 8 bases; unmatched junction nucleotides: 11. For the CDR3, the DNA is TGCGCCAGCAGCGAAGTGGAGGGGGCGGGAGGCTACACCTTC. Residues: CASSEVEGAGGYTF.

The gene calls are TRBV19 and TRBJ1-4; TRBD1 might be the D (5 bases). From germline, CDR1 is LNHDA and CDR2 SQIVND (reference sequence). This CDR3 is built from 15 residues. Trimming cost V 3 bases and J 5 bases, with 13 bases left between them. Written as DNA, the CDR3 is TGTGCCAGTAGTATTCTCGGGACGGGGAATGAAAAACTGTTTTTT. Protein product: CASSILGTGNEKLFF.

The chain has TRBV5-4 and TRBJ2-1; D is ambiguous. The CDR3 has 15 residues. Germline values: CDR1 SGHNT, CDR2 YYREEE (reference sequence). Trimming left V 7 bases short and J 0 bases short, with 14 bases between. This chain's CDR3 is CASSALPASYNEQFF. CDR3 in DNA: TGTGCCAGCTCCGCCCTGCCAGCCTCCTACAATGAGCAGTTCTTC.

The rearrangement joins TRBV5-3 to TRBJ2-2; TRBD2 agrees at 7 bases. TRBV5-3 belongs to the ORF category, with a function that is uncertain. This CDR3 region has 15 residues. V dropped 2 bases and J dropped 4; count of bases not matched to a gene: 5. CDR3 loop: CARSFRGGRTGELFF. CDR3 DNA: TGTGCCAGAAGCTTTCGGGGAGGGCGCACCGGGGAGCTGTTTTTT.

The chain combines TRBV15 with TRBJ1-2; D might be TRBD1 (5 bases). Germline V gene data show CDR1 as LNHNV and CDR2 as YYDKDF (reference sequence). Trimming removed 4 bases from V and 4 bases from J, with 16 bases in between. The CDR3 is 15 residues long. The chain's CDR3 is CATSKRNGGSYGYTF. In DNA form, the CDR3 reads TGTGCCACCAGCAAACGAAACGGGGGGTCCTATGGCTACACCTTC.

The chain joins TRBV5-1 to TRBJ1-3; D unresolved. V lost 0 bases and J lost 3, with 7 bases in between. Germline V CDR1 and CDR2: SGHRS, YFSETQ. The CDR3 length is 14 residues. The CDR3 DNA reads as TGCGCCAGCAGCTTGGTCGGGGATGGAAACACCATATATTTT. Translating it yields CASSLVGDGNTIYF.

The chain has TRBV10-2 and TRBJ2-7; D assignment may be TRBD1 or TRBD2 (5 bases each). Germline CDR1 reads WSHSY; CDR2 reads SAAADI. The CDR3 consists of 13 residues. V was clipped by 6 bases and J by 5 bases, with 14 bases between them. CDR3 amino acids: CASSTGPLDEQYF. CDR3 DNA sequence: TGCGCCAGCAGCACGGGACCCCTCGACGAGCAGTACTTC.

The V gene is TRBV6-4, the J gene TRBJ2-7; 8 nucleotides line up with TRBD2. This CDR3 contains 15 residues. Trimming at V came to 4 bases and at J to 3 bases, leaving 8 bases not matched to a gene. The V gene's germline CDR1 is MRHNA and CDR2 SNTAGT. The CDR3 DNA sequence: TGTGCCAGCAGTGTATGGGCGGGAGGTCGCTACGAGCAGTACTTC. Translating gives CASSVWAGGRYEQYF.

The CDR3, as DNA: TGTGCCAGCAGCGTAGAGGGAGTCGGAGGAGAGACCCAGTACTTC. Amino acid sequence: CASSVEGVGGETQYF. The rearrangement links TRBV9 to TRBJ2-5, with a tentative D call TRBD2 (5 bases). Germline CDR1 is SGDLS and CDR2 is YYNGEE. CDR3 length: 15 amino acids. V was clipped by 0 bases and J by 4 bases, with 13 bases between them. The full variable domain, completed using reference TRBV9 and TRBJ2-5, is DSGVTQTPKHLITATGQRVTLRCSPRSGDLSVYWYQQSLDQGLQFLIQYYNGEERAKGNILERFSAQQFPDLHSELNLSSLELGDSALYFCASSVEGVGGETQYFGPGTRLLVL.

V and J are TRBV5-4 and TRBJ1-3, with D perhaps matching TRBD1 (6 bases). Germline values: CDR1 SGHNT, CDR2 YYREEE (reference sequence). The CDR3 has 14 amino acids. Deletions cut 3 bases from V and 2 bases from J, with 9 bases between. This CDR3 reads CASSSRQAGNTIYF. The CDR3 DNA follows: TGTGCCAGCAGCTCACGACAGGCTGGAAACACCATATATTTT.

The chain links TRBV6-5 to TRBJ2-3; no clear D. Germline values: CDR1 MNHEY, CDR2 SVGAGI. The CDR3 runs 14 residues. The V gene lost 5 bases and the J gene lost 6 bases, with 15 bases spanning the gap. The CDR3 DNA follows: TGTGCCAGCAGTCTCCGACACCCCACCGATACGCAGTATTTT. Its translation: CASSLRHPTDTQYF.

The rearrangement joins TRBV5-1 to TRBJ1-1, with D perhaps matching TRBD1 (6 bases). Germline CDR1 is SGHRS and CDR2 is YFSETQ. The CDR3 spans 13 residues. The germline V and J ends were trimmed by 4 bases and 6 bases, with 13 bases remaining between them. The CDR3 DNA sequence: TGCGCCAGCAGCATAGGACAGTATGCTGAAGCTTTCTTT. Protein: CASSIGQYAEAFF.

This clone was detected only once. J is TRBJ2-1 and V is TRBV28; TRBD2 is a possible D gene (5 bases). The CDR3 is 11 residues long. V dropped 5 bases and J dropped 7 bases, with 6 bases sitting between them. Germline CDR1 and CDR2: MDHEN and SYDVKM. CDR3 region: CASSGRNEQFF. The CDR3 coding sequence is TGTGCCAGCAGTGGGAGAAATGAGCAGTTCTTC.

The rearrangement joins TRBV11-2 to TRBJ2-5; D might be TRBD2 (6 bases). V was pared by 5 bases and J by 2 bases, with 15 bases between. The CDR3 totals 15 residues. Germline V gives CDR1 SGHAT, CDR2 FQNNGV. CDR3 amino acids: CASSPLRGGQETQYF. The CDR3, as DNA: TGTGCCAGCAGCCCCCTGCGGGGAGGACAAGAGACCCAGTACTTC.

With regard to this clone: The same CDR3 arises from other DNA sequences in this sample as well. The rearrangement links TRBV18 to TRBJ2-7; no reliable D call. CDR1 is KGHSH and CDR2 is LQKENI in the germline V gene. V lost 6 bases to trimming and J lost 2 bases, with 5 bases between them. The CDR3 sequence is 11 residues long. The CDR3 loop reads CASSQTYEQYF. DNA for the CDR3: TGTGCCAGCTCGCAAACCTACGAGCAGTACTTC.

The chain combines TRBV13 with TRBJ2-3, with a weak D call TRBD1 (6 bases). Trimming shortened V by 2 bases and J by 8 bases, and 17 bases separated the two germline ends. The CDR3 covers 15 residues. Germline V CDR1 and CDR2: PRHDT, FYEKMQ (reference sequence). CDR3 in DNA: TGTGCCAGCAGCTTATTCAGGGGAGCCCTTGGTACGCAGTATTTT. It translates to CASSLFRGALGTQYF. Combining the CDR3 with reference TRBV13 and TRBJ2-3 gives the whole variable domain AAGVIQSPRHLIKEKRETATLKCYPIPRHDTVYWYQQGPGQDPQFLISFYEKMQSDKGSIPDRFSAQQFSDYHSELNMSSLELGDSALYFCASSLFRGALGTQYFGPGTRLTVL.

This chain links TRBV6-1 with TRBJ2-6; D unclear. V was pared by 4 bases and J by 0 bases, with 4 bases between. The CDR3 has 14 amino acids. Germline V gene sequence: CDR1 MNHNS, CDR2 SASEGT. CDR3 nucleotides: TGTGCCAGCAGTGTGGACTCTGGGGCCAACGTCCTGACTTTC. Translating gives CASSVDSGANVLTF.